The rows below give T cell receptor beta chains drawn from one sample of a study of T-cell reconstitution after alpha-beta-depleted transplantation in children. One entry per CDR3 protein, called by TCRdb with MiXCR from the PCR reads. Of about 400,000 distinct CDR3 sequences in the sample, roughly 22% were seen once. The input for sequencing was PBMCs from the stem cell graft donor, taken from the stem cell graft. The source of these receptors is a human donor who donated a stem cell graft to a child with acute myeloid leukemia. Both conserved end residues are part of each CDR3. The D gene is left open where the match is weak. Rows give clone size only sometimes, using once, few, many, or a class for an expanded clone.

CDR3aa: CASTLTAENTEAFF; CDR3nt: TGTGCCAGCACCCTAACGGCGGAGAACACTGAAGCTTTCTTT; d_gene: NA; abundance: few; j_gene: TRBJ1-1; len: 14; v_gene: TRBV7-6
CDR3aa: CASSRGQGTDYEQYF; CDR3nt: TGCGCCAGCAGCCGAGGACAGGGTACGGACTACGAGCAGTACTTC; d_gene: TRBD1; abundance: many; j_gene: TRBJ2-7; len: 15; v_gene: TRBV4-1
CDR3aa: CGSTSRTGELFF; CDR3nt: TGTGGCAGTACCTCGAGGACCGGGGAGCTGTTTTTT; d_gene: NA; abundance: once; j_gene: TRBJ2-2; len: 12; v_gene: TRBV3-1
CDR3aa: CASSYSSGGTETQYF; CDR3nt: TGTGCCAGCAGTTACTCGTCCGGGGGTACGGAGACCCAGTACTTC; d_gene: NA; abundance: NA; j_gene: TRBJ2-5; len: 15; v_gene: TRBV6-5
CDR3aa: CSAPQPGQPYQETQYF; CDR3nt: TGCAGTGCTCCCCAACCGGGACAGCCGTACCAAGAGACCCAGTACTTC; d_gene: TRBD1; abundance: NA; j_gene: TRBJ2-5; len: 16; v_gene: TRBV20-1
CDR3aa: CASSAGTYEQYF; CDR3nt: TGTGCCAGCAGTGCAGGGACCTACGAGCAGTACTTC; d_gene: NA; abundance: NA; j_gene: TRBJ2-7; len: 12; v_gene: TRBV25-1
CDR3aa: CATSRDWGGANVLTF; CDR3nt: TGTGCCACCAGCAGAGATTGGGGGGGGGCCAACGTCCTGACTTTC; d_gene: NA; abundance: NA; j_gene: TRBJ2-6; len: 15; v_gene: TRBV15
CDR3aa: CASSLGDQGMNTEAFF; CDR3nt: TGTGCCAGCAGCTTAGGGGACCAGGGGATGAACACTGAAGCTTTCTTT; d_gene: NA; abundance: few; j_gene: TRBJ1-1; len: 16; v_gene: TRBV7-9
CDR3aa: CASRDQGAKEAFF; CDR3nt: TGTGCCAGCAGGGACCAGGGGGCCAAGGAAGCTTTCTTT; d_gene: TRBD1; abundance: few; j_gene: TRBJ1-1; len: 13; v_gene: TRBV6-6
CDR3aa: CATSRGGQGNTGELFF; CDR3nt: TGTGCCACCAGCAGAGGGGGACAGGGAAACACCGGGGAGCTGTTTTTT; d_gene: TRBD1; abundance: many; j_gene: TRBJ2-2; len: 16; v_gene: TRBV15
CDR3aa: CASSLDPGQGNEKLFF; CDR3nt: TGTGCCAGCAGCTTAGACCCGGGACAGGGCAATGAAAAACTGTTTTTT; d_gene: TRBD1; abundance: few; j_gene: TRBJ1-4; len: 16; v_gene: TRBV11-2
CDR3aa: CASSRGLAGINEQFF; CDR3nt: TGTGCCAGCAGCCGCGGACTAGCGGGAATTAATGAGCAGTTCTTC; d_gene: TRBD2; abundance: NA; j_gene: TRBJ2-1; len: 15; v_gene: TRBV7-9
CDR3aa: CASSGEASGSHNEQFF; CDR3nt: TGTGCCAGCAGTGGAGAGGCTAGCGGGAGCCACAATGAGCAGTTCTTC; d_gene: TRBD2; abundance: many; j_gene: TRBJ2-1; len: 16; v_gene: TRBV25-1
CDR3aa: CASSLNRVEAFF; CDR3nt: TGTGCCAGCAGTCTGAACAGGGTCGAAGCTTTCTTT; d_gene: NA; abundance: NA; j_gene: TRBJ1-1; len: 12; v_gene: TRBV12-3/TRBV12-4
CDR3aa: CASSQVGTPTDTQYF; CDR3nt: TGCGCCAGCAGCCAAGTCGGGACCCCGACAGATACGCAGTATTTT; d_gene: NA; abundance: NA; j_gene: TRBJ2-3; len: 15; v_gene: TRBV4-1
CDR3aa: CATSGNTPNTGELFF; CDR3nt: TGTGCCACCAGTGGGAATACGCCTAACACCGGGGAGCTGTTTTTT; d_gene: NA; abundance: NA; j_gene: TRBJ2-2; len: 15; v_gene: TRBV24-1
CDR3aa: CASSTLAGVRETQYF; CDR3nt: TGTGCCAGCAGTACCCTAGCGGGAGTTCGGGAGACCCAGTACTTC; d_gene: TRBD2; abundance: few; j_gene: TRBJ2-5; len: 15; v_gene: TRBV27
CDR3aa: CASSSTGQGVRNEQFF; CDR3nt: TGTGCCAGCAGTTCCACGGGACAGGGGGTTCGGAATGAGCAGTTCTTC; d_gene: TRBD1; abundance: NA; j_gene: TRBJ2-1; len: 16; v_gene: TRBV6-2/TRBV6-3
CDR3aa: CASSYEGLQPQHF; CDR3nt: TGTGCCAGCAGTTACGAGGGGCTTCAGCCCCAGCATTTT; d_gene: NA; abundance: few; j_gene: TRBJ1-5; len: 13; v_gene: TRBV6-2/TRBV6-3
CDR3aa: CASREGYEQYF; CDR3nt: TGTGCCTCCAGGGAAGGCTACGAGCAGTACTTC; d_gene: NA; abundance: many; j_gene: TRBJ2-7; len: 11; v_gene: TRBV6-6
CDR3aa: CASSRTPRGDEQFF; CDR3nt: TGTGCCAGCAGCCGGACCCCGAGGGGGGATGAGCAGTTCTTC; d_gene: NA; abundance: few; j_gene: TRBJ2-1; len: 14; v_gene: TRBV7-9
CDR3aa: CASSVTGTDTQYF; CDR3nt: TGTGCCAGCAGCGTAACAGGGACAGATACGCAGTATTTT; d_gene: NA; abundance: few; j_gene: TRBJ2-3; len: 13; v_gene: TRBV9
CDR3aa: CASSITYLGGGGTYEQYF; CDR3nt: TGTGCCAGCAGTATTACTTATTTGGGTGGTGGGGGCACCTACGAGCAGTACTTC; d_gene: NA; abundance: few; j_gene: TRBJ2-7; len: 18; v_gene: TRBV27
CDR3aa: CASSTTGSGRYEQYF; CDR3nt: TGTGCCAGCAGCACTACAGGGTCGGGGAGGTACGAGCAGTACTTC; d_gene: NA; abundance: once; j_gene: TRBJ2-7; len: 15; v_gene: TRBV27
CDR3aa: CASSPGGLGGSGANVLTF; CDR3nt: TGCGCCAGCAGCCCTGGAGGTTTGGGGGGGTCTGGGGCCAACGTCCTGACTTTC; d_gene: TRBD2; abundance: few; j_gene: TRBJ2-6; len: 18; v_gene: TRBV5-1
CDR3aa: CASSSWTAEAFF; CDR3nt: TGTGCCAGCAGCTCGTGGACAGCCGAGGCTTTCTTT; d_gene: NA; abundance: NA; j_gene: TRBJ1-1; len: 12; v_gene: TRBV7-9
CDR3aa: CASSQDHRRRDTEAFF; CDR3nt: TGTGCCAGCAGCCAAGATCACAGGAGAAGGGACACTGAAGCTTTCTTT; d_gene: NA; abundance: NA; j_gene: TRBJ1-1; len: 16; v_gene: TRBV3-1
CDR3aa: CASSEYPGGGTDTQYF; CDR3nt: TGTGCCAGCAGTGAATACCCGGGAGGGGGCACAGATACGCAGTATTTT; d_gene: TRBD2; abundance: NA; j_gene: TRBJ2-3; len: 16; v_gene: TRBV25-1
CDR3aa: CATSWGDDPTEAFF; CDR3nt: TGTGCCACCAGTTGGGGGGACGACCCGACCGAAGCTTTCTTT; d_gene: NA; abundance: few; j_gene: TRBJ1-1; len: 14; v_gene: TRBV15
CDR3aa: CASSQDRDSYNEQFF; CDR3nt: TGTGCCAGCAGCCAAGATAGGGACAGCTACAATGAGCAGTTCTTC; d_gene: TRBD1; abundance: NA; j_gene: TRBJ2-1; len: 15; v_gene: TRBV3-1
CDR3aa: CSARDLAKAETQYF; CDR3nt: TGCAGTGCTAGAGATCTGGCTAAGGCGGAGACCCAGTACTTC; d_gene: NA; abundance: NA; j_gene: TRBJ2-5; len: 14; v_gene: TRBV20-1
CDR3aa: CASSLWRFEKRTDTQYF; CDR3nt: TGTGCCAGCAGTTTATGGAGGTTTGAAAAGCGGACAGATACGCAGTATTTT; d_gene: NA; abundance: NA; j_gene: TRBJ2-3; len: 17; v_gene: TRBV28
CDR3aa: CSARQGGPNTGELFF; CDR3nt: TGCAGCGCAAGACAGGGCGGACCGAACACCGGGGAGCTGTTTTTT; d_gene: TRBD1; abundance: many; j_gene: TRBJ2-2; len: 15; v_gene: TRBV29-1
CDR3aa: CASSFSGANTGELFF; CDR3nt: TGTGCCAGCAGTTTTTCCGGGGCGAACACCGGGGAGCTGTTTTTT; d_gene: NA; abundance: few; j_gene: TRBJ2-2; len: 15; v_gene: TRBV28
CDR3aa: CASKEGLAGYNEQFF; CDR3nt: TGTGCCAGCAAAGAAGGACTAGCGGGGTACAATGAGCAGTTCTTC; d_gene: TRBD2; abundance: NA; j_gene: TRBJ2-1; len: 15; v_gene: TRBV6-1
CDR3aa: CSARQGYEQYF; CDR3nt: TGCAGTGCTAGGCAGGGCTACGAGCAGTACTTC; d_gene: NA; abundance: many; j_gene: TRBJ2-7; len: 11; v_gene: TRBV20-1
CDR3aa: CASSQDFIGLETVEQFF; CDR3nt: TGCGCCAGCAGCCAAGATTTTATAGGACTAGAAACCGTTGAGCAGTTCTTC; d_gene: TRBD2; abundance: few; j_gene: TRBJ2-1; len: 17; v_gene: TRBV4-1
CDR3aa: CASSLRGADTQYF; CDR3nt: TGCGCCAGCAGCTTACGGGGGGCAGATACGCAGTATTTT; d_gene: TRBD2; abundance: many; j_gene: TRBJ2-3; len: 13; v_gene: TRBV5-1
CDR3aa: CATSRGDRSGRETQYF; CDR3nt: TGTGCCACCAGCAGAGGTGATCGGTCAGGGCGGGAGACCCAGTACTTC; d_gene: NA; abundance: few; j_gene: TRBJ2-5; len: 16; v_gene: TRBV15
CDR3aa: CSVDGLREGRETQYF; CDR3nt: TGCAGCGTTGATGGGTTGCGGGAGGGCCGGGAGACCCAGTACTTC; d_gene: TRBD2; abundance: few; j_gene: TRBJ2-5; len: 15; v_gene: TRBV29-1
CDR3aa: CSARGLTSGLGDTQYF; CDR3nt: TGCAGTGCTAGGGGCCTGACTAGCGGCCTAGGCGATACGCAGTATTTT; d_gene: TRBD2; abundance: NA; j_gene: TRBJ2-3; len: 16; v_gene: TRBV20-1
CDR3aa: CAISDYWETQYF; CDR3nt: TGTGCCATCAGTGATTATTGGGAGACCCAGTACTTC; d_gene: NA; abundance: NA; j_gene: TRBJ2-5; len: 12; v_gene: TRBV10-3
CDR3aa: CSVQSGVSEQYF; CDR3nt: TGCAGCGTTCAATCGGGGGTAAGCGAGCAGTACTTC; d_gene: NA; abundance: many; j_gene: TRBJ2-7; len: 12; v_gene: TRBV29-1
CDR3aa: CASKRGRGDNEQFF; CDR3nt: TGTGCCAGCAAACGGGGGAGAGGGGACAATGAGCAGTTCTTC; d_gene: NA; abundance: NA; j_gene: TRBJ2-1; len: 14; v_gene: TRBV6-1
CDR3aa: CASKLGSGAYNSPLHF; CDR3nt: TGCGCCAGCAAGCTAGGGTCTGGGGCCTATAATTCACCCCTCCACTTT; d_gene: NA; abundance: NA; j_gene: TRBJ1-6; len: 16; v_gene: TRBV5-1
CDR3aa: CASSANPDTQYF; CDR3nt: TGTGCCAGCTCCGCCAATCCAGATACGCAGTATTTT; d_gene: NA; abundance: NA; j_gene: TRBJ2-3; len: 12; v_gene: TRBV18
CDR3aa: CASSLSGTGGQETQYF; CDR3nt: TGCGCCAGCAGCTTATCCGGGACAGGGGGCCAAGAGACCCAGTACTTC; d_gene: TRBD1; abundance: NA; j_gene: TRBJ2-5; len: 16; v_gene: TRBV5-1
CDR3aa: CSVAGTGVLETQYF; CDR3nt: TGCAGCGTTGCCGGGACAGGGGTTTTGGAGACCCAGTACTTC; d_gene: TRBD1; abundance: NA; j_gene: TRBJ2-5; len: 14; v_gene: TRBV29-1
CDR3aa: CASSLSTTELTEAFF; CDR3nt: TGCGCCAGCAGCTTGAGTACGACAGAACTCACTGAAGCTTTCTTT; d_gene: NA; abundance: few; j_gene: TRBJ1-1; len: 15; v_gene: TRBV5-1
CDR3aa: CASSYPELGNTGELFF; CDR3nt: TGTGCCAGCAGCTACCCGGAACTGGGGAACACCGGGGAGCTGTTTTTT; d_gene: NA; abundance: many; j_gene: TRBJ2-2; len: 16; v_gene: TRBV7-8
CDR3aa: CSVRTSAGELFF; CDR3nt: TGCAGCGTCAGGACTAGCGCCGGGGAGCTGTTTTTT; d_gene: TRBD2; abundance: NA; j_gene: TRBJ2-2; len: 12; v_gene: TRBV29-1
CDR3aa: CSVAVAGADNEQFF; CDR3nt: TGCAGCGTTGCAGTTGCGGGAGCTGACAATGAGCAGTTCTTC; d_gene: TRBD2; abundance: NA; j_gene: TRBJ2-1; len: 14; v_gene: TRBV29-1
CDR3aa: CASSYVQGAGDSNQPQHF; CDR3nt: TGTGCCAGCAGTTATGTCCAGGGGGCAGGCGATAGCAATCAGCCCCAGCATTTT; d_gene: TRBD1; abundance: few; j_gene: TRBJ1-5; len: 18; v_gene: TRBV6-5
CDR3aa: CASSQDLETNTGELFF; CDR3nt: TGCGCCAGCAGCCAAGATCTAGAGACGAACACCGGGGAGCTGTTTTTT; d_gene: NA; abundance: once; j_gene: TRBJ2-2; len: 16; v_gene: TRBV4-1
CDR3aa: CASTAGTGFQPQHF; CDR3nt: TGTGCCAGCACTGCCGGGACAGGGTTTCAGCCCCAGCATTTT; d_gene: TRBD1; abundance: NA; j_gene: TRBJ1-5; len: 14; v_gene: TRBV2